One and the same sample provided the 6 T cell receptor beta chains below, sequenced in a study of blood T cell repertoires in COVID-19. Some clones are missing from TCRdb's copy, which holds only in-frame ones; the method was immunoSEQ multiplex PCR. The sample holds about 190,000 clones, more than 75% seen once. Sequencing was carried out using peripheral blood. The receptors here all came from a human donor in a cohort sampled during active COVID-19.

V gene TRBV9 combines with J gene TRBJ1-4; 11 bases are a match to TRBD1. The CDR3 has 15 amino acids. The V segment lost 4 bases and the J segment 8 bases; nucleotides outside the gene matches: 7. Germline loops: CDR1 SGDLS, CDR2 YYNGEE. The CDR3 region is CASSRRTGGSEKLFF. For the CDR3, the DNA is TGTGCCAGCAGCCGCAGGACAGGGGGCTCCGAAAAACTGTTTTTT.

The rearrangement links TRBV28 to TRBJ2-7; 11 nucleotides agree with TRBD2. The junction had 2 bases not matched to a gene; V was cut back by 3 bases and J by 4 bases. The CDR3 totals 14 residues. From germline, CDR1 is MDHEN and CDR2 SYDVKM. CDR3 sequence reads: CASSFSGGVYEQYF. CDR3 nucleotide sequence: TGTGCCAGCAGTTTTAGCGGGGGGGTATACGAGCAGTACTTC.

CDR3 protein: CASSLGSGLAGGEQYF. CDR3 nucleotide sequence: TGTGCCAGCTCACTTGGTTCAGGACTAGCGGGAGGGGAGCAGTACTTC. This sequence joins TRBV18 and TRBJ2-7, with 15 bases that match TRBD2. The CDR3 extends over 16 amino acids. J was trimmed by 7 bases and V by 4 bases; bases with no gene match: 8. The germline gives CDR1 KGHSH, CDR2 LQKENI.

The chain couples TRBV7-8 to TRBJ2-6; D is undetermined. Germline V gene sequence: CDR1 SGHVS, CDR2 FQNEAQ. The CDR3 spans 18 residues. The V end lost 0 bases, the J end lost 4 bases, and 16 bases lay between the germline ends. CDR3 sequence reads: CASSLAAGLSVGANVLTF. In nucleotides, the CDR3 is TGTGCCAGCAGCTTAGCGGCAGGTCTTTCCGTGGGGGCCAACGTCCTGACTTTC.

DNA for the CDR3: TGTGCCAGCAGCTTAGCCCCCGGGGGACAGTACTTC. Its translation: CASSLAPGGQYF. The chain employs TRBV7-2 and TRBJ2-7; tentative D call: TRBD2 (6 bases). Trimming removed 0 bases at V and 10 bases at J, with 10 bases between. In germline, CDR1 is SGHTA, CDR2 FQGNSA. The CDR3 has 12 residues.

V is TRBV6-5 and J is TRBJ1-2, with D unclear. V was cut by 2 bases and J by 8 bases, with 9 bases left in between. From germline, CDR1 is MNHEY and CDR2 SVGAGI. CDR3 length equals 12 residues. CDR3 amino acids: CASSYRGVGYTF. CDR3 sequence (DNA): TGTGCCAGCAGTTACCGCGGGGTAGGCTACACCTTC.